The 28 T cell receptor beta chains listed next were all sequenced from one sample in a study of lymphopenia after photon versus proton radiotherapy. Assay used: immunoSEQ multiplex PCR; TCRdb lists only in-frame clones, some missing. The sample consists of tens of thousands of clones, 82% of them appearing once. The sample here was peripheral blood, taken from a patient treated with proton-based radiotherapy. All receptors come from a woman in her 70s with pancreatic cancer.

The rearrangement links TRBV5-1 to TRBJ2-5, with 7 bases identical to TRBD1. This CDR3 is built from 15 residues. Trimming took 0 bases from V and 2 from J; bases not matched to a gene: 4. Germline V gene data show CDR1 as SGHRS and CDR2 as YFSETQ. DNA of the CDR3: TGCGCCAGCAGCTTGGTAGGGACAGTTCAAGAGACCCAGTACTTC. This codes for CASSLVGTVQETQYF.

Comments on this clone: Additional DNA sequences in this sample encode the identical CDR3. The rearrangement joins TRBV5-8 to TRBJ2-6, with D uncertain. The CDR3 runs 14 residues. Between the trimmed V and J ends, which lost 2 bases and 2 bases, there was a span of 5 bases. CDR1 is SGHTS, CDR2 YDEGEE, per germline. The CDR3 coding sequence is TGTGCCAGCAGCTTATCTGCTGGGGCCAACGTCCTGACTTTC. It encodes CASSLSAGANVLTF.

This clone was seen only once. This chain uses TRBV4-1 with TRBJ1-3; D not resolved. Per germline, CDR1 MGHRA and CDR2 YSYEKL. The V end lost 0 bases, the J end lost 0 bases, and 15 bases lay between the germline ends. This CDR3 is built from 18 residues. The CDR3 coding sequence is TGCGCCAGCAGCCAAGAGACCGCCCGATTTGTCTCTGGAAACACCATATATTTT. Residues: CASSQETARFVSGNTIYF.

The V gene is TRBV19, the J gene TRBJ2-3, with 9 bases fitting TRBD1. The CDR3 consists of 16 residues. Germline CDR1 is LNHDA and CDR2 is SQIVND (reference sequence). The ends lost 5 bases at V and 2 bases at J; junction bases unmatched: 8. This CDR3 reads CASSYGQGPITDTQYF. The CDR3 bases are TGTGCCAGTAGTTACGGACAGGGGCCCATCACAGATACGCAGTATTTT.

To note about this clone: In the same sample, other DNA sequences code for this CDR3. V is TRBV7-9 and J is TRBJ2-3; tentatively, D is TRBD1 or TRBD2 (7 bases each). The ends were cut back, 4 bases at V and 2 bases at J, with 13 bases in the middle. This CDR3 has 15 amino acids. Germline V lookup: CDR1 SEHNR, CDR2 FQNEAQ (reference sequence). This CDR3 reads CASSSPGGDTDTQYF. The CDR3 bases are TGTGCCAGCAGCTCTCCAGGGGGGGACACAGATACGCAGTATTTT.

V is TRBV25-1 and J is TRBJ2-1; no clear D gene. V lost 3 bases and J 7 bases, leaving 10 bases between the germline ends. Germline loops: CDR1 MGHDK, CDR2 SYGVNS. The CDR3 has 13 amino acids. CDR3 loop: CASSDLGRNEQFF. As DNA, the CDR3 is TGTGCCAGCAGTGACCTAGGGCGTAATGAGCAGTTCTTC.

The rearrangement uses TRBV7-3 and TRBJ2-6; D unresolved. Looked up from germline, CDR1 is SGHTA and CDR2 is FQGTGA. The germline V and J ends were trimmed by 5 bases and 5 bases, with 19 bases remaining between them. This CDR3 spans 17 amino acids. The chain's CDR3 is CASSNLRLQSRANVLTF. CDR3 DNA sequence: TGTGCCAGCAGCAACCTGCGCTTACAAAGTCGGGCCAACGTCCTGACTTTC.

This clone was detected only once. The rearrangement joins TRBV27 to TRBJ2-2; TRBD1 might be the D (6 bases). Trimming removed 3 bases from V and 5 bases from J, with 16 bases in between. The CDR3 loop spans 16 amino acids. From germline, CDR1 is MNHEY and CDR2 SMNVEV (reference sequence). The CDR3 nucleotides are TGTGCCAGCAGTTTCAATGGACAGTCCAGGACCGGGGAGCTGTTTTTT. It is translated as CASSFNGQSRTGELFF.

The chain links TRBV7-2 to TRBJ2-5; 12 positions match TRBD2. The V segment lost 5 bases and the J segment 7 bases; nucleotides outside the gene matches: 17. CDR3 length: 18 amino acids. Germline V CDR1 and CDR2: SGHTA, FQGNSA. The CDR3 DNA is TGTGCCAGCAGCCTCCCGCCAGGACTAGCGGGACCCCCAGTGACCCAGTACTTC. As protein: CASSLPPGLAGPPVTQYF.

V usage is TRBV7-9 and J usage is TRBJ2-5; TRBD2 aligns across 8 bases. V shed 6 bases and J 5 bases; nucleotides not matched to a gene: 11. Germline V gene sequence: CDR1 SEHNR, CDR2 FQNEAQ (reference sequence). The CDR3 has 15 residues. CDR3 amino acids: CASRSGLSGGETQYF. CDR3 sequence (DNA): TGTGCCAGCAGATCCGGACTCTCGGGAGGGGAGACCCAGTACTTC.

The chain couples TRBV19 to TRBJ2-3; D ambiguous. Trimming pared 8 bases from V and 10 bases from J, leaving 10 bases between. The CDR3 covers 10 residues. In germline, CDR1 is LNHDA, CDR2 SQIVND (reference sequence). The CDR3 sequence: CASGFPAQYF. The CDR3 nucleotides are TGTGCCAGTGGATTTCCTGCGCAGTATTTT.

The chain uses TRBV11-2 and TRBJ2-7, with 7 bases identical to TRBD1. The CDR3 is 13 amino acids. CDR1 and CDR2 (germline): SGHAT, FQNNGV. J was trimmed by 3 bases and V by 4 bases; bases with no gene match: 3. The CDR3 spells CASSSRDSYEQYF. CDR3 coding DNA: TGTGCCAGCAGCTCTCGGGACAGCTACGAGCAGTACTTC.

The V and J genes are TRBV30 and TRBJ1-2; D might be TRBD1 (6 bases). Germline V CDR1 and CDR2: GTSNPN, SVGIG (reference sequence). V was shortened by 5 bases and J by 7 bases, with 17 bases between the two germline ends. The CDR3 is made up of 13 amino acids. The CDR3 protein is CAWAETGMAGYTF. CDR3 bases: TGTGCCTGGGCTGAAACAGGGATGGCTGGCTACACCTTC.

This chain connects TRBV6-1 to TRBJ2-5; the D is unclear. This CDR3 is 14 amino acids long. Germline CDR1 and CDR2: MNHNS and SASEGT. Deletions cut 11 bases from V and 2 bases from J, with 18 bases between. The DNA of the CDR3 is TGTGCCGCATCCCTGGGATTGGGACAAGAGACCCAGTACTTC. Translation: CAASLGLGQETQYF.

This clone was recorded a few times. The rearrangement uses TRBV4-3 and TRBJ1-2; D gene uncertain. This CDR3 spans 18 amino acids. Germline loops: CDR1 LGHNA, CDR2 YSLEER. Deletions cut 0 bases from V and 2 bases from J, with 19 bases between. CDR3 region: CASSQELGSGVNNYGYTF. In DNA form, the CDR3 reads TGCGCCAGCAGCCAAGAGTTGGGGTCGGGAGTGAACAACTATGGCTACACCTTC.

CDR3 residues: CAWTLAGRDQADTQYF. As DNA, the CDR3 is TGTGCCTGGACTCTGGCGGGCAGGGATCAGGCAGATACGCAGTATTTT. This chain links TRBV30 with TRBJ2-3; D could derive from TRBD1 or TRBD2 (5 bases each). CDR3 length: 16 residues. V dropped 4 bases and J dropped 4 bases, with 21 bases sitting between them. Germline CDR1 and CDR2: GTSNPN and SVGIG (reference sequence).

This clone was seen more than once but under ten times. The chain has TRBV28 and TRBJ1-2, with D uncertain. Germline V lookup: CDR1 MDHEN, CDR2 SYDVKM. The CDR3 extends over 11 amino acids. V lost 3 bases to trimming and J lost 8 bases, with 7 bases between them. This chain's CDR3 is CASSFWEGYTF. CDR3 nucleotide sequence: TGTGCCAGCAGTTTTTGGGAAGGCTACACCTTC.

The rearrangement links TRBV28 to TRBJ2-7; 7 nucleotides agree with TRBD1. Losses at the gene ends were 5 bases for V and 0 bases for J; bases not matched to a gene: 7. CDR1 and CDR2 (germline): MDHEN, SYDVKM. This CDR3 is 15 amino acids long. The CDR3 DNA sequence: TGTGCCAGCAGTACGACAGGGACCTACTCCTACGAGCAGTACTTC. Translating gives CASSTTGTYSYEQYF. Combining the CDR3 with reference TRBV28 and TRBJ2-7 gives the whole variable domain DVKVTQSSRYLVKRTGEKVFLECVQDMDHENMFWYRQDPGLGLRLIYFSYDVKMKEKGDIPEGYSVSREKKERFSLILESASTNQTSMYLCASSTTGTYSYEQYFGPGTRLTVT.

CDR3 residues: CASSLGSLTANEKLFF. The CDR3 nucleotides are TGCGCCAGCAGCTTGGGGTCCCTGACAGCTAATGAAAAACTGTTTTTT. The chain couples TRBV5-1 to TRBJ1-4; possible D gene TRBD1, 5 bases. V lost 0 bases to trimming and J lost 3 bases, with 12 bases between them. The CDR3 sequence is 16 residues long. Germline V lookup: CDR1 SGHRS, CDR2 YFSETQ.

This clone was found once. The chain uses TRBV10-3 and TRBJ2-3; unclear D gene. Germline CDR1 is ENHRY and CDR2 is SYGVKD. The CDR3 extends over 11 amino acids. Trimming pared 4 bases from V and 5 bases from J, leaving 4 bases between. CDR3 residues: CAISGGDTQYF. CDR3 DNA: TGTGCCATCAGTGGAGGAGATACGCAGTATTTT.

This chain uses TRBV19 with TRBJ1-3; D possibly corresponds to TRBD1 (6 bases). In germline, CDR1 is LNHDA, CDR2 SQIVND (reference sequence). The CDR3 length is 16 residues. Trimming cost V 6 bases and J 3 bases, with 18 bases left between them. CDR3 loop: CASSPQGRGGGNTIYF. In DNA form, the CDR3 reads TGTGCCAGTAGCCCCCAGGGGAGAGGTGGTGGAAACACCATATATTTT.

Only one count was recorded for this clone. The genes are TRBV5-1 and TRBJ1-4; D may be TRBD1 (5 bases). Germline V gives CDR1 SGHRS, CDR2 YFSETQ. The germline V and J ends were trimmed by 0 bases and 8 bases, with 14 bases remaining between them. The CDR3 extends over 15 amino acids. For the CDR3, the DNA is TGCGCCAGCAGCTTGGCCGGGGGTCCCGGGGAAAAACTGTTTTTT. As protein: CASSLAGGPGEKLFF.

The chain couples TRBV29-1 to TRBJ1-2; D uncertain. The CDR3 is 15 amino acids. CDR1 is SQVTM, CDR2 ANQGSEA, per germline. V lost 0 bases and J lost 5, with 16 bases in between. The CDR3: CSVEDPISSGYGYTF. The CDR3 coding sequence is TGCAGCGTTGAAGATCCAATATCGTCCGGGTATGGCTACACCTTC.

This clone is labeled as large. The rearrangement uses TRBV28 and TRBJ2-2, with 10 bases matching TRBD1. Germline CDR1 is MDHEN and CDR2 is SYDVKM. V lost 8 bases to trimming and J lost 4 bases; unmatched junction nucleotides: 4. This CDR3 has 14 residues. CDR3 in amino acids: CASETGGGTGELFF. CDR3 in DNA: TGTGCCAGCGAGACAGGGGGCGGCACCGGGGAGCTGTTTTTT.

The chain joins TRBV6-4 to TRBJ1-5; 7 bases map to TRBD1. This CDR3 is built from 14 residues. Germline CDR1 and CDR2: MRHNA and SNTAGT. Trimming at V came to 6 bases and at J to 5 bases, leaving 7 bases not matched to a gene. The CDR3 region is CASSTRQGDQPQHF. In DNA form, the CDR3 reads TGTGCCAGCAGCACCCGACAGGGAGATCAGCCCCAGCATTTT.

The chain combines TRBV2 with TRBJ1-2; D possibly corresponds to TRBD1 (6 bases). CDR1 is SNHLY, CDR2 FYNNEI, per germline. This CDR3 comprises 11 residues. Trimming shortened V by 5 bases and J by 8 bases, and 9 bases separated the two germline ends. Here the CDR3 reads CASSQDRGYTF. The CDR3 DNA sequence: TGTGCCAGCAGTCAGGACAGAGGCTACACCTTC.

This sequence joins TRBV2 and TRBJ2-5, with D perhaps matching TRBD1 (6 bases). With 7 bases removed from V and 5 bases from J, the gap between germline ends came to 20 bases. Germline values: CDR1 SNHLY, CDR2 FYNNEI. The length of the CDR3 is 15 residues. The CDR3 coding sequence is TGTGCCAGCAAATTTCAGGGGCGAGGAGGTGAGACCCAGTACTTC. Encoded protein: CASKFQGRGGETQYF.

The rearrangement joins TRBV30 to TRBJ1-2; 12 positions match TRBD1. CDR3 size: 14 residues. V was clipped by 5 bases and J by 6 bases; unmatched bases: 7. Germline lookup yields CDR1 GTSNPN and CDR2 SVGIG (reference sequence). The DNA of the CDR3 is TGTGCCTGGGAGGGACAGGGGGCCACCGATGGCTACACCTTC. Protein product: CAWEGQGATDGYTF. The complete variable domain, with remaining parts taken from reference TRBV30 and TRBJ1-2, reads SQTIHQWPATLVQPVGSPLSLECTVEGTSNPNLYWYRQAAGRGLQLLFYSVGIGQISSEVPQNLSASRPQDRQFILSSKKLLLSDSGFYLCAWEGQGATDGYTFGSGTRLTVV.